This T cell receptor (beta chain) was identified during a study of T cells after yellow fever vaccination. The wider study: The SMART-Seq v4 Ultra Low Input method served to prepare the low-cell-number fractions.

In this sample, this clonotype turned up a few times. Its antigen is unidentified. Study-level results: Some clonotypes, a small share, were shared between CD4 and CD8 compartments.

5'RACE template switching added a universal primer site and UMIs to TCR cDNA. TCRdb processed the 5' RACE reads anew with MiXCR; each CDR3 protein has one entry. The sample includes about 630,000 distinct CDR3 sequences, 9% to 15% of them seen just once. The material was PBMCs, obtained on the day of the yellow fever booster vaccination. This TCR was sampled from a man under 40 who received the YFV17D yellow fever vaccine.

CDR3: CASSSGQGGFPPGANVLTF. The DNA for the CDR3 is TGTGCCAGCAGCTCTGGGCAGGGGGGGTTCCCTCCTGGGGCCAACGTCCTGACTTTC. The rearrangement links TRBV5-4 to TRBJ2-6; D may match TRBD1 or TRBD2 (7 bases each). Germline CDR1 SGHNT, CDR2 YYREEE (reference sequence). The V end lost 3 bases, the J end lost 2 bases, and 21 bases lay between the germline ends. The CDR3 extends over 19 amino acids.